Sequencing of this T cell receptor (beta chain) was carried out in a study of T cell responses to AZD1222 COVID-19 vaccine. Findings and limits, study-wide: Once two AZD1222 doses were given, Spike-specific TCR breadth and depth went up. Females outnumbered males among donors, who were mostly white British; clonal diversity was possibly underestimated.

CDR1 and CDR2 (germline): LNHDA, SQIVND (reference sequence). V was trimmed by 4 bases and J by 5 bases, leaving 14 bases between them. This CDR3 region has 14 residues. Measured with immunoSEQ multiplex PCR; TCRdb has only the in-frame clones, and not every one. The top ten clones hold about 4.1% of a sample with 130,000 or so clones, roughly nine tenths of them seen once. In the case of this clone: Its antigen is as yet unknown.

Source: peripheral blood, taken 28 days after the second AZD1222 dose. The genes are TRBV19 and TRBJ1-1; D is undetermined. The receptor comes from an adult who received the AZD1222 COVID-19 vaccine. The CDR3 reads CASSKGIDVTEAFF. CDR3 sequence (DNA): TGTGCCAGTAGTAAAGGGATTGACGTGACTGAAGCTTTCTTT. The complete variable domain, with remaining parts taken from reference TRBV19 and TRBJ1-1, reads DGGITQSPKYLFRKEGQNVTLSCEQNLNHDAMYWYRQDPGQGLRLIYYSQIVNDFQKGDIAEGYSVSREKKESFPLTVTSAQKNPTAFYLCASSKGIDVTEAFFGQGTRLTVV.